The clone carrying this T cell receptor (beta chain) was counted a single time. The data were taken from a study of shared clonotypes between healthy human individuals. This table comes from immunoSEQ multiplex PCR, and its TCRdb copy is limited to in-frame clones, with some not included. The sample has about 2.4 million clones, more than 80% seen once; the top ten hold about 0.13%. V shed 8 bases and J shed 4 bases, with 11 bases lying between them. The CDR3 totals 12 residues. Germline V gene sequence: CDR1 MNHNY, CDR2 SVGAGI (reference sequence). The V call is TRBV6-6, the J call TRBJ1-1; D call uncertain. This TCR came from a man aged 18-30 years in good health. Sequencing was done on a sample of naive CD4+ T cells sorted from blood. Subset specified: CD45RA+ positively selected. The CDR3 protein is CASQHQSTEAFF. The CDR3 region has the DNA TGTGCCAGCCAACACCAGAGCACTGAAGCTTTCTTT.